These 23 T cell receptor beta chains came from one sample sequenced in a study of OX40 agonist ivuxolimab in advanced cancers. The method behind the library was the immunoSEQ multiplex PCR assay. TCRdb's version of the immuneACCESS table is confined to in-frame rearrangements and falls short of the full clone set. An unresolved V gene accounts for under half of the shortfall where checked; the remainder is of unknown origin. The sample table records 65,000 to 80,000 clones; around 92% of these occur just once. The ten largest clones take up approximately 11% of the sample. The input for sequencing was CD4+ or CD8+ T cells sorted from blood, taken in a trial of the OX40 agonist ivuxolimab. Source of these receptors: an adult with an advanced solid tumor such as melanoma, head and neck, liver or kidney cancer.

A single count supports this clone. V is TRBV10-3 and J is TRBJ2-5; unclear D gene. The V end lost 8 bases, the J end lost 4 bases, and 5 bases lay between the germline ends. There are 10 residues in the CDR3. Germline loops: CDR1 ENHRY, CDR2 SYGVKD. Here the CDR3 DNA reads TGTGCCATCGGAACAGAGACCCAGTACTTC. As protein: CAIGTETQYF.

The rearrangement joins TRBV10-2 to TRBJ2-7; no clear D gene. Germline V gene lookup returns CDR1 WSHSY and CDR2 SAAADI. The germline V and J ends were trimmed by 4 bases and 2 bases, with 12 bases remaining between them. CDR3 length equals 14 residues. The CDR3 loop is CASSVSGFTYEQYF. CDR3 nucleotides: TGCGCCAGCAGTGTGTCAGGTTTCACCTACGAGCAGTACTTC.

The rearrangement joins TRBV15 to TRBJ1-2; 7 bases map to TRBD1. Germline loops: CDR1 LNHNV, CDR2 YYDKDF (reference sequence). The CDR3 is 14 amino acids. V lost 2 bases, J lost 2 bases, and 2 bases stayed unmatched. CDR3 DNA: TGTGCCACCAGCAGACCGACAGGGAACTATGGCTACACCTTC. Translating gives CATSRPTGNYGYTF.

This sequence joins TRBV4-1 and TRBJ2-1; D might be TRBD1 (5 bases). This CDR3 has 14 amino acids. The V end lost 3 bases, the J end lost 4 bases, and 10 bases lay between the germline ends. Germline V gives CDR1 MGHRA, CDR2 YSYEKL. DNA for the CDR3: TGCGCCAGCAGCCAGCCTGACAGATACAATGAGCAGTTCTTC. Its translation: CASSQPDRYNEQFF.

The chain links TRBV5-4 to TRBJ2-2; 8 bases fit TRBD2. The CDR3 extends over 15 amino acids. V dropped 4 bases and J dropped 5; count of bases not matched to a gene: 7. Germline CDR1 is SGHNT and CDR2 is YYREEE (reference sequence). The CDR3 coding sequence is TGTGCCAGCAGCCTCGAGCGGGGGTGGACCGGGGAGCTGTTTTTT. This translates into CASSLERGWTGELFF.

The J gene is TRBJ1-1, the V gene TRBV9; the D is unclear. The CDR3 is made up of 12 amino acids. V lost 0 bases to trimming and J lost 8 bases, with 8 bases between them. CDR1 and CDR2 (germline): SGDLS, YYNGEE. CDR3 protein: CASSVDMGEAFF. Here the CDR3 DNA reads TGTGCCAGCAGCGTAGATATGGGGGAAGCTTTCTTT. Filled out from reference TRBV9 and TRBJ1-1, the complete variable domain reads DSGVTQTPKHLITATGQRVTLRCSPRSGDLSVYWYQQSLDQGLQFLIQYYNGEERAKGNILERFSAQQFPDLHSELNLSSLELGDSALYFCASSVDMGEAFFGQGTRLTVV.

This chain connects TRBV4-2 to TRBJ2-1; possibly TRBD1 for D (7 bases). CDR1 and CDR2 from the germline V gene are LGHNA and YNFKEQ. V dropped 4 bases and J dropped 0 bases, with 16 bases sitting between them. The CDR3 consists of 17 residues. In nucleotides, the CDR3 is TGTGCCAGCAGCCCCCCAGGGGGACTGAGCTCCTACAATGAGCAGTTCTTC. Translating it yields CASSPPGGLSSYNEQFF.

The CDR3 loop reads CASSGDRGHVYGYTF. The CDR3 DNA reads as TGTGCCAGCAGCGGGGACAGGGGGCACGTCTATGGCTACACCTTC. The chain uses TRBV5-4 and TRBJ1-2; 12 bases align to TRBD1. The V and J ends lost 4 bases and 4 bases, in that order; junction bases with no gene match: 5. The CDR3 has 15 residues. Per germline, CDR1 SGHNT and CDR2 YYREEE (reference sequence).

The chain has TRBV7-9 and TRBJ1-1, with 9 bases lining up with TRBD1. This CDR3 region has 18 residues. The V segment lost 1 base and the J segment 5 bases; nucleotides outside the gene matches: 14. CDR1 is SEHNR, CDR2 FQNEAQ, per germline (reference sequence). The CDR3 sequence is CASSLDPRDRALTTEAFF. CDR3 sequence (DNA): TGTGCCAGCAGCTTAGATCCCAGGGACAGGGCATTGACGACTGAAGCTTTCTTT.

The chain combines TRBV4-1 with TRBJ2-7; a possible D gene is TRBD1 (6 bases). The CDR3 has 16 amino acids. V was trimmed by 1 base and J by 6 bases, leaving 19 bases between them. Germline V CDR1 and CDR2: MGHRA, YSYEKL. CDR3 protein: CASSQGGGQSQIEQYF. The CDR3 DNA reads TGCGCCAGCAGCCAAGGAGGTGGACAGTCGCAAATCGAGCAGTACTTC.

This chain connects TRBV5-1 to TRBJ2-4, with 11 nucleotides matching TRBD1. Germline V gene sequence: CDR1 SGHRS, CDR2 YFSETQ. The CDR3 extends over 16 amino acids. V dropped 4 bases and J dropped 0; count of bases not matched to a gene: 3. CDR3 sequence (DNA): TGCGCCAGCAGCATCGGACAGGGGGCAGCCAAAAACATTCAGTACTTC. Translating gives CASSIGQGAAKNIQYF.

The CDR3 DNA is TGTGCCAGTAGTACCCGGGGCAGAAAACATGCCTACGAGCAGTACTTC. This gives the protein CASSTRGRKHAYEQYF. V is TRBV19 and J is TRBJ2-7; D tentatively reads TRBD1 or TRBD2 (5 bases each). The germline gives CDR1 LNHDA, CDR2 SQIVND (reference sequence). V was trimmed by 4 bases and J by 2 bases, leaving 18 bases between them. The CDR3 spans 16 residues.

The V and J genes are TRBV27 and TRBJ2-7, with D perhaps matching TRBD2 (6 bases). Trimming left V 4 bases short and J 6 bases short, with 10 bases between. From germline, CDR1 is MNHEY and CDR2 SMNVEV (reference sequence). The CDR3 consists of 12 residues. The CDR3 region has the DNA TGTGCCAGCAGTTGGGACTTCTCCGAGCAGTACTTC. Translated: CASSWDFSEQYF.

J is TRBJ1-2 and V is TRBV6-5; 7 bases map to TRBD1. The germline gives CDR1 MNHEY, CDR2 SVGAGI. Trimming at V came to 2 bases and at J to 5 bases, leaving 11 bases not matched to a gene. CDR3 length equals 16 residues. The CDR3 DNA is TGTGCCAGCAGTTACGCGGGAAGCGGGACAGCGTATGGCTACACCTTC. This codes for CASSYAGSGTAYGYTF.

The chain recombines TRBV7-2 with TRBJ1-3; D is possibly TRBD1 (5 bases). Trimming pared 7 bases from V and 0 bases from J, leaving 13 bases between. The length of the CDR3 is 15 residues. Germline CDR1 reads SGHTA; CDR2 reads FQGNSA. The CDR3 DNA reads TGTGCCAGCACCTTCTCCGGGGGCTCTGGAAACACCATATATTTT. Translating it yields CASTFSGGSGNTIYF.

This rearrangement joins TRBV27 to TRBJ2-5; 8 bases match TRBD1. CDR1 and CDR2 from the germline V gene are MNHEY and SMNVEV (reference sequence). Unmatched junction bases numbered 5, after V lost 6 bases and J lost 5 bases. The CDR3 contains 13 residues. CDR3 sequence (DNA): TGTGCCAGCAGCGTCCACAGGGGGGAGACCCAGTACTTC. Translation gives CASSVHRGETQYF.

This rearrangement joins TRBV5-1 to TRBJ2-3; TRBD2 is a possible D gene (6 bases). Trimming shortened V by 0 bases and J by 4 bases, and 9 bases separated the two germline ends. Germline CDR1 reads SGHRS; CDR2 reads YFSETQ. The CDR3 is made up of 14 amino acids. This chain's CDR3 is CASSLVGGADTQYF. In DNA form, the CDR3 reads TGCGCCAGCAGCTTGGTGGGAGGCGCAGATACGCAGTATTTT. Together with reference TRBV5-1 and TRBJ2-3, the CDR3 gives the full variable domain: KAGVTQTPRYLIKTRGQQVTLSCSPISGHRSVSWYQQTPGQGLQFLFEYFSETQRNKGNFPGRFSGRQFSNSRSEMNVSTLELGDSALYLCASSLVGGADTQYFGPGTRLTVL.

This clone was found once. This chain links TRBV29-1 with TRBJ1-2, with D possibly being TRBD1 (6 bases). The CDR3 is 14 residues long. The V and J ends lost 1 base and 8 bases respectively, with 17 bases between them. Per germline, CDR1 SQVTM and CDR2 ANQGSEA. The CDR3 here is CSVEGAGARYGYTF. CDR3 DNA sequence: TGCAGCGTTGAAGGGGCAGGGGCTCGATACGGCTACACCTTC.

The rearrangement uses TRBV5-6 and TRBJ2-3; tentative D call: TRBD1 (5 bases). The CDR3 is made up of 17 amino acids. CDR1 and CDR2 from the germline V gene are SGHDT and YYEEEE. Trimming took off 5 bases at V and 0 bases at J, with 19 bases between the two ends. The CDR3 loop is CASSVNRPSWSTDTQYF. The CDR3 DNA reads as TGTGCCAGCAGTGTAAACAGGCCGAGCTGGAGCACAGATACGCAGTATTTT.

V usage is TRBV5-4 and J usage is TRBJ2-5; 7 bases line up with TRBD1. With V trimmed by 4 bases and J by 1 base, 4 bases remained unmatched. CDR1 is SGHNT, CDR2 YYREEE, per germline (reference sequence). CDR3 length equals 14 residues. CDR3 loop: CASSPGQVQETQYF. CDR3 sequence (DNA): TGTGCCAGCAGCCCAGGACAGGTCCAAGAGACCCAGTACTTC.

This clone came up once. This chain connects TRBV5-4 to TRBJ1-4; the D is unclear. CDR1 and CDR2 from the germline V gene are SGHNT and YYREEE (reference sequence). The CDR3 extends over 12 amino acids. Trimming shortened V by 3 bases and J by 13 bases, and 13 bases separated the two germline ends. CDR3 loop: CASSSPGGGLFF. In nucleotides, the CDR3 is TGTGCCAGCAGCTCCCCAGGTGGTGGACTGTTTTTT.

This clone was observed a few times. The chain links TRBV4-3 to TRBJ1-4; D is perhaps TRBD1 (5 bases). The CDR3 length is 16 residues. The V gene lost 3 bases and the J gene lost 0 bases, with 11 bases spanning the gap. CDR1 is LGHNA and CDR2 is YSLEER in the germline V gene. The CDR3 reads CASSHYAGATNEKLFF. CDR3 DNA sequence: TGCGCCAGCAGCCATTACGCGGGGGCAACTAATGAAAAACTGTTTTTT.

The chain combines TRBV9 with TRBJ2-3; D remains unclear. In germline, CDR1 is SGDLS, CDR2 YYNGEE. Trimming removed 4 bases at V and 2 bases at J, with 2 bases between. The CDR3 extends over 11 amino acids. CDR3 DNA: TGTGCCAGCAGCCACACAGATACGCAGTATTTT. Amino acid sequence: CASSHTDTQYF.